Below, one T cell receptor beta chain is given with its context. Its antigen is as yet unknown. Every patient had mismatch repair deficiency by PCR or immunohistochemistry. The record originates from a study of PD-1 blockade in mismatch repair-deficient tumors. Study information: Patients had over ten mismatch repair-deficient cancer types and were previously treated and progressing. Study outcomes and limitations: After pembrolizumab, tumor-resident clones rose rapidly, then generally contracted before radiologic responses.

Sequenced by immunoSEQ multiplex PCR; TCRdb stores in-frame clones only, minus some. In the table there are more than 40,000 clones, about 84% of which are singletons. CDR3 length equals 14 residues. The germline gives CDR1 SEHNR, CDR2 FQNEAQ (reference sequence). Losses at the gene ends were 5 bases for V and 9 bases for J; bases not matched to a gene: 7. The rearrangement uses TRBV7-9 and TRBJ2-1, with 10 bases lining up with TRBD1. This sample comprised peripheral blood, obtained less than 21 weeks after starting pembrolizumab. The TCR originated in an adult with mismatch repair-deficient cancer. CDR3 residues: CASSLGQGYGEQFF. In nucleotides, the CDR3 is TGTGCCAGCAGCCTGGGACAGGGGTACGGTGAGCAGTTCTTC.